This T cell receptor beta chain was captured by sequencing in a study of blood T cell repertoires in COVID-19 (dated by TCRdb to about 2020). Broadly, across the study: Samples covering the acute and convalescent phases of COVID-19 were provided by collaborators in the United States, Italy and Spain. Deeply sampled blood TCRbeta repertoires from subjects exposed to, actively infected with, or recovered from COVID-19 were included in the dataset. A freely available public database, intended as a resource for researchers studying the immune response to SARS-CoV-2, is where the repertoires were released. Where available, HLA class I and class II types were taken from metadata supplied by the sample provider and were not determined by assay-based typing. The samples were drawn from two sources: the first 160 participants of the ongoing ImmuneRACE study, and fewer than 1,500 subjects contributed by 6 global collaborators. The material from the prospective study consisted of cDNA or gDNA derived from T cells, B-cell-depleted T cells, or PBMCs. Nearly every sample came with metadata listing a de-identified subject ID, COVID-19 status, age in years and sex.

Broad study findings and their caveats: The quantity of clinical and demographic metadata differed by source and by participant and was supplied without curation.

TCRbeta CDR3 regions were amplified from genomic DNA by means of the immunoSEQ Assay, a bias-controlled multiplex PCR. The study's own analysis went as follows. The number of nucleated cells in each sample was estimated from the amplification of reference gene primers within the assay. To quantify the absolute abundance of each unique TCRbeta CDR3 rearrangement, sequence reads were collapsed and filtered. For each sample, productive Simpson clonality was calculated by taking the square root of Simpson's diversity index across productive rearrangements. In TCRdb, the immuneACCESS table is reduced to in-frame sequences with V and J assigned. These tables do not hold every clone; where another copy was compared, an unresolved V gene accounts for under half, and the others remain unexplained. V, J and clone size are taken as reported in that table, and D and trimming were inferred from the DNA itself. The sample table lists more than 350,000 clones, 70% to 90% of them with a count of one. 8.5% to 12% of the sample goes to the ten largest clones.

One collaborating source in Seattle enrolled patients during active infection and followed them longitudinally through the course of disease. Each collaborating institution followed its own protocols to collect whole blood in K2EDTA tubes. Collaborator samples were shipped for TCRbeta analysis as frozen whole blood, isolated PBMCs, or DNA extracted from either sample type. V trim: 6 bases; J trim: 6 bases; unmatched bases: 8. Including the terminal cysteine and phenylalanine, the CDR3 comprises 13 residues. Only the CDR3 portion is preserved as DNA: 39 bases, with reading frame beginning at the first base. In the case of this clone: Which antigen it targets is not known. Base quality data are lacking; no much larger clone is found one base away.

The sample consisted of peripheral blood. The receptor's source is a woman aged 25 to 39 with COVID-19, enrolled during active disease. The chain uses TRBV12-3 or TRBV12-4 and TRBJ2-7, with 7 bases matching TRBD1. The bases read TGTGCCAGCAGCGGACCCGACAGGGTCGAGCAGTACTTC. Its coded protein is CASSGPDRVEQYF.